This T cell receptor (beta chain) was sequenced for a study of CD8 T cells in Susac syndrome. Study details: Susac syndrome patients were untreated, on corticosteroids with some adding intravenous immunoglobulin, or on intravenous immunoglobulin only.

It was with random hexamers that roughly 0.5 to 1 ug RNA was reverse transcribed. The method of amplification for TCR beta CDR3 was immunoSEQ multiplex PCR, covering 54 Vbeta and 13 Jbeta. TCRdb used MiXCR to reprocess the immunoSEQ multiplex PCR reads, holding one entry per CDR3 protein. This repertoire shows tens of thousands of distinct CDR3 sequences, 93% found once; its top ten account for roughly 0.15%. The V end was cut by 6 bases, the J end by 7 bases, with 10 bases between. Germline CDR1 and CDR2: LNHDA and SQIVND (reference sequence). This CDR3 comprises 13 residues. The sample comprised CD4+ T cells from PBMCs. The source is a human donor with Susac syndrome. V usage is TRBV19 and J usage is TRBJ1-6, with D perhaps matching TRBD1 (6 bases). CDR3 sequence reads: CASRPQGNSPLHF. CDR3 sequence (DNA): TGTGCCAGTAGACCCCAGGGGAATTCACCCCTCCACTTT.